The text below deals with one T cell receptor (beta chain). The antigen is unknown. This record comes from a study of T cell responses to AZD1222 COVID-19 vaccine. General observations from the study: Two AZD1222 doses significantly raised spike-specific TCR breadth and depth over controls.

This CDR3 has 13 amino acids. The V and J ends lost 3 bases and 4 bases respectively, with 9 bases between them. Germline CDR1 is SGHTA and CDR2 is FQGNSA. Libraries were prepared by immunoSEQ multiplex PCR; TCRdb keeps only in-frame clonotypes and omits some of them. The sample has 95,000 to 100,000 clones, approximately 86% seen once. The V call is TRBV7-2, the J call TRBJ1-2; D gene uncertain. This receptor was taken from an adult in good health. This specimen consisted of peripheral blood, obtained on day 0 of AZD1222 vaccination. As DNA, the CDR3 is TGTGCCAGCAGCTTCCAAACGGTCTATGGCTACACCTTC. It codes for CASSFQTVYGYTF.